This passage covers 7 T cell receptor beta chains from one sample sequenced in a study of T cells in Graves' hyperthyroidism and ophthalmopathy. The TCR beta CDR3 regions underwent amplification using RNA transcripts as the source. TCR CDR3 regions were first amplified by RT-PCR with HTBI primers. Each CDR3 protein is one row after TCRdb ran MiXCR on the multiplex PCR reads. This repertoire shows 500,000 to 600,000 distinct CDR3 sequences, 46% found once; its top ten account for more than 7.5%. Material: peripheral blood or thyroid tissue (not recorded which). The receptors shown here come from a woman aged 18-29 years with Graves' hyperthyroidism.

V gene TRBV12-1 combines with J gene TRBJ2-7; TRBD1, as called in the table, went unchecked against the DNA. TRBV12-1 is a documented pseudogene. The CDR3 runs 15 residues. The CDR3 region is CASSFRAGAAYEQYF. CDR3 nucleotide sequence: TGTGCCAGCAGCTTTAGAGCGGGGGCCGCCTACGAGCAGTACTTC.

This clonotype showed up many times. The chain joins TRBV3-1 to TRBJ2-7, with unresolved D. This CDR3 is 14 amino acids long. The V gene's germline CDR1 is LGHDT and CDR2 YNNKEL (reference sequence). Between the trimmed V and J ends, which lost 0 bases and 2 bases, there was a span of 8 bases. The CDR3, as DNA: TGTGCCAGCAGCCAAGAGCTGGTAACCTACGAGCAGTACTTC. This translates into CASSQELVTYEQYF.

This clonotype was picked up many times. This chain joins TRBV29-1 and TRBJ2-2; tentative D call: TRBD2 (5 bases). The germline V and J ends were trimmed by 4 bases and 5 bases, with 14 bases remaining between them. This CDR3 has 14 amino acids. Germline lookup yields CDR1 SQVTM and CDR2 ANQGSEA. The CDR3 sequence is CSVVSEEGTGELFF. CDR3 nucleotides: TGCAGCGTTGTGTCGGAGGAAGGTACCGGGGAGCTGTTTTTT.

This clonotype was detected ten times or more. The chain recombines TRBV24-1 with TRBJ1-1, with D maybe TRBD1 (6 bases). Trimming pared 4 bases from V and 4 bases from J, leaving 9 bases between. The length of the CDR3 is 13 residues. Germline V gene data show CDR1 as KGHDR and CDR2 as SFDVKD. The CDR3 here is CATSDGQITEAFF. CDR3 DNA sequence: TGTGCCACCAGTGACGGACAGATCACTGAAGCTTTCTTT.

This rearrangement joins TRBV20-1 to TRBJ1-1; D is uncertain. The germline V and J ends were trimmed by 2 bases and 0 bases, with 4 bases remaining between them. CDR1 DFQATT and CDR2 SNEGSKA come from the germline V gene (reference sequence). CDR3 length: 12 residues. CDR3 sequence: CSARTVNTEAFF. In DNA, the CDR3 is TGCAGTGCTAGAACAGTGAACACTGAAGCTTTCTTT.

DNA of the CDR3: TGTGCCAGCAGCCCCCGGGACAGGGCTTATAGCAATCAGCCCCAGCATTTT. Translated: CASSPRDRAYSNQPQHF. The chain links TRBV7-9 to TRBJ1-5, with 9 bases lining up with TRBD1. V lost 5 bases and J lost 0; bases outside the gene matches: 8. CDR3 length equals 17 residues. The V gene's germline CDR1 is SEHNR and CDR2 FQNEAQ (reference sequence). The variable domain in full, completed from reference TRBV7-9 and TRBJ1-5, reads DTGVSQNPRHKITKRGQNVTFRCDPISEHNRLYWYRQTLGQGPEFLTYFQNEAQLEKSRLLSDRFSAERPKGSFSTLEIQRTEQGDSAMYLCASSPRDRAYSNQPQHFGDGTRLSIL.

The gene calls are TRBV27 and TRBJ1-3; 7 positions match TRBD1. This CDR3 is built from 18 residues. V shed 5 bases, J shed 0 bases, and the junction held 13 bases outside the gene matches. Per germline, CDR1 MNHEY and CDR2 SMNVEV (reference sequence). The CDR3 is CASSQRPLGDSSGNTIYF. The CDR3 DNA sequence: TGTGCCAGCAGTCAACGGCCCCTGGGGGACAGCTCTGGAAACACCATATATTTT.